The 20 T cell receptor beta chains below were found in one sample sequenced in a study of cytomegalovirus exposure and HLA in healthy donors. The PCR contained 60 Vbeta and 13 Jbeta primers. Data came from immunoSEQ multiplex PCR; TCRdb stores just in-frame clones and leaves some out. Of roughly 170,000 clones listed, around 83% are singletons. Specimen: PBMCs. The receptors were gathered from a girl aged 2-15 years in good health and CMV-seropositive.

The sample holds one count of this clone. The V call is TRBV9, the J call TRBJ2-5; D uncertain. The CDR3 covers 15 residues. Germline V gene data show CDR1 as SGDLS and CDR2 as YYNGEE. V was shortened by 0 bases and J by 2 bases, with 11 bases between the two germline ends. The CDR3 spells CASSVGVSSQETQYF. In nucleotides, the CDR3 is TGTGCCAGCAGCGTAGGTGTTAGCAGTCAAGAGACCCAGTACTTC.

In this sample, this clone turned up once. The chain has TRBV28 and TRBJ2-5; 7 bases are a match to TRBD1. The DNA end is a closer match to TRBJ2-7, so the J assignment may be wrong. The CDR3 has 13 amino acids. Germline CDR1 is MDHEN and CDR2 is SYDVKM. The CDR3 DNA reads as TGTGCCAGCGGGTGGACAGGACTCTACGAGCAGTACTTC. This encodes CASGWTGLYEQYF.

The chain is built from TRBV28 and TRBJ2-7, with 7 bases aligning to TRBD2. The V gene end was trimmed by 8 bases and the J gene end by 4 bases; junction bases not matched to a gene: 2. The CDR3 length is 11 residues. Germline V gene sequence: CDR1 MDHEN, CDR2 SYDVKM. The CDR3 loop is CASRGEYEQYF. CDR3 sequence (DNA): TGTGCCAGCCGGGGGGAGTACGAGCAGTACTTC.

The chain employs TRBV5-1 and TRBJ2-5; the match to TRBD2 covers 11 bases. The J call may be mistaken, given a closer DNA end match to TRBJ2-7. Germline V gene data show CDR1 as SGHRS and CDR2 as YFSETQ. This CDR3 contains 15 residues. The CDR3 region is CASSRTGTSGYEQYF. DNA of the CDR3: TGCGCCAGCAGCCGCACCGGGACTAGCGGCTACGAGCAGTACTTC.

The rearrangement links TRBV4-2 to TRBJ2-3, with a possible D match to TRBD2 (5 bases). V was trimmed by 0 bases and J by 1 base, leaving 14 bases between them. Germline-derived CDR1 and CDR2 are LGHNA and YNFKEQ. The length of the CDR3 is 17 residues. CDR3 sequence reads: CASSQDVGEGGTDTQYF. The CDR3, as DNA: TGTGCCAGCAGCCAAGATGTAGGTGAGGGAGGCACAGATACGCAGTATTTT.

This sequence joins TRBV6-1 and TRBJ2-7, with 9 bases identical to TRBD1. The V and J ends lost 5 bases and 5 bases, in that order; junction bases with no gene match: 10. Germline V gene lookup returns CDR1 MNHNS and CDR2 SASEGT. This CDR3 has 15 amino acids. The CDR3 region has the DNA TGTGCCAGCAGTCCCTGGACAGGGGAAGGGGACGAGCAGTACTTC. Amino acids: CASSPWTGEGDEQYF.

The CDR3 region has the DNA TGTGCCTGGAGTGTTTCCTTGGACAGGCTCTCTGGAAACACCATATATTTT. Amino acids: CAWSVSLDRLSGNTIYF. The V call is TRBV30, the J call TRBJ1-3; TRBD1 matches at 7 bases. Germline V CDR1 and CDR2: GTSNPN, SVGIG (reference sequence). This CDR3 contains 17 residues. Losses at the gene ends were 0 bases for V and 0 bases for J; bases not matched to a gene: 8.

The chain has TRBV7-2 and TRBJ1-2, with 7 bases matching TRBD1. The CDR3 loop spans 13 amino acids. Germline loops: CDR1 SGHTA, CDR2 FQGNSA. The V gene end was trimmed by 5 bases and the J gene end by 3 bases; junction bases not matched to a gene: 3. The CDR3 region is CASSRGQDYGYTF. CDR3 nucleotide sequence: TGTGCCAGCAGCCGAGGACAGGACTATGGCTACACCTTC. The full variable domain, completed using reference TRBV7-2 and TRBJ1-2, is GAGVSQSPSNKVTEKGKDVELRCDPISGHTALYWYRQSLGQGLEFLIYFQGNSAPDKSGLPSDRFSAERTGGSVSTLTIQRTQQEDSAVYLCASSRGQDYGYTFGSGTRLTVV.

The rearrangement joins TRBV9 to TRBJ1-6, with 7 bases matching TRBD1. The germline CDR1 and CDR2 sequences are SGDLS and YYNGEE. The J segment lost 9 bases and the V segment lost 3 bases, leaving 15 bases of the junction unmatched. This CDR3 comprises 17 residues. The CDR3 DNA reads as TGTGCCAGCAGCGGACCGAGGACAGGCGTGGGGTCTTCACCCCTCCACTTT. Translated: CASSGPRTGVGSSPLHF.

This clone was counted between two and nine times. The CDR3, as DNA: TGTGCCAGCAGTGAAGAGCGGGGGAACTATGGCTACACCTTC. Protein: CASSEERGNYGYTF. The rearrangement uses TRBV6-1 and TRBJ1-2; a weak D match, TRBD1 (5 bases). This CDR3 contains 14 residues. CDR1 is MNHNS and CDR2 is SASEGT in the germline V gene. Trimming removed 1 base from V and 2 bases from J, with 8 bases in between.

The rearrangement uses TRBV27 and TRBJ2-3; 8 bases are shared with TRBD1. In germline, CDR1 is MNHEY, CDR2 SMNVEV (reference sequence). This CDR3 spans 19 amino acids. Germline trimming cut 5 bases from V and 3 bases from J; bases unmatched to any gene: 19. CDR3 in amino acids: CASSQIGQGDIRATDTQYF. Here the CDR3 DNA reads TGTGCCAGCAGTCAAATTGGACAGGGTGATATCAGGGCGACAGATACGCAGTATTTT.

V gene TRBV5-1 combines with J gene TRBJ2-5; 8 bases align to TRBD2. V lost 4 bases to trimming and J lost 2 bases; unmatched junction nucleotides: 4. CDR1 SGHRS and CDR2 YFSETQ come from the germline V gene. The CDR3 consists of 14 residues. This CDR3 reads CASSRGLAQETQYF. The CDR3 region has the DNA TGCGCCAGCAGCCGAGGACTAGCTCAAGAGACCCAGTACTTC.

The genes are TRBV18 and TRBJ2-1; 10 bases are a match to TRBD1. The trim removed 1 base at V and 3 bases at J, leaving 3 bases unmatched. The germline CDR1 and CDR2 sequences are KGHSH and LQKENI. The length of the CDR3 is 16 residues. Written as DNA, the CDR3 is TGTGCCAGCTCACCACTTGGGACAGGGGACTACAATGAGCAGTTCTTC. This codes for CASSPLGTGDYNEQFF.

The chain carries TRBV2 and TRBJ2-7; D call uncertain. Looked up from germline, CDR1 is SNHLY and CDR2 is FYNNEI. V shed 4 bases and J shed 2 bases, with 12 bases lying between them. The CDR3 consists of 14 residues. The DNA for the CDR3 is TGTGCCAGCAGTGCTCGCTCGGGTGCCTACGAGCAGTACTTC. This encodes CASSARSGAYEQYF.

The chain uses TRBV5-6 and TRBJ2-3; 7 bases are a match to TRBD2. The CDR3 spans 15 residues. Germline-derived CDR1 and CDR2 are SGHDT and YYEEEE. With 5 bases clipped from V and 5 bases from J, the junction kept 11 bases outside the gene matches. Here the CDR3 reads CASSHRPGGGDTQYF. CDR3 DNA sequence: TGTGCCAGCAGTCACCGACCGGGGGGTGGAGATACGCAGTATTTT.

This clone was observed a few times. The chain recombines TRBV5-4 with TRBJ1-1; D is undetermined. V dropped 0 bases and J dropped 3 bases, with 9 bases sitting between them. The CDR3 is 14 amino acids. Looked up from germline, CDR1 is SGHNT and CDR2 is YYREEE (reference sequence). The CDR3: CASSLADRDTEAFF. Written as DNA, the CDR3 is TGTGCCAGCAGCTTGGCTGACCGGGACACTGAAGCTTTCTTT.

Only one count was recorded for this clone. This sequence joins TRBV7-2 and TRBJ1-6; 8 bases fit TRBD1. This CDR3 spans 15 amino acids. CDR1 and CDR2 (germline): SGHTA, FQGNSA. V lost 3 bases and J lost 10; bases outside the gene matches: 8. CDR3 region: CASSLQGARRSPLHF. The DNA of the CDR3 is TGTGCCAGCAGCTTGCAGGGGGCGCGAAGATCACCCCTCCACTTT.

The V gene is TRBV5-4, the J gene TRBJ2-1, with 11 bases fitting TRBD2. V gave up 2 bases and J gave up 4 bases; unmatched junction bases: 17. Germline loops: CDR1 SGHNT, CDR2 YYREEE (reference sequence). There are 20 residues in the CDR3. This chain's CDR3 is CASSFVLGTSGPRRYNEQFF. As DNA, the CDR3 is TGTGCCAGCAGCTTCGTGCTCGGGACTAGCGGACCCCGGCGGTACAATGAGCAGTTCTTC. Combining the CDR3 with reference TRBV5-4 and TRBJ2-1 gives the whole variable domain ETGVTQSPTHLIKTRGQQVTLRCSSQSGHNTVSWYQQALGQGPQFIFQYYREEENGRGNFPPRFSGLQFPNYSSELNVNALELDDSALYLCASSFVLGTSGPRRYNEQFFGPGTRLTVL.

The genes are TRBV28 and TRBJ2-3; TRBD1 is a possible D gene (5 bases). V was clipped by 2 bases and J by 4 bases, with 16 bases between them. Germline values: CDR1 MDHEN, CDR2 SYDVKM. CDR3 size: 16 residues. The CDR3 loop reads CASSLTDIYLADTQYF. The CDR3 DNA reads TGTGCCAGCAGTTTAACGGACATTTACCTCGCAGATACGCAGTATTTT.

The chain joins TRBV11-3 to TRBJ1-1, with 11 bases matching TRBD1. The CDR3 spans 20 residues. Germline V gene lookup returns CDR1 SGHNT and CDR2 YENEEA. V trimming: 1 base; J trimming: 2 bases; junction bases outside the gene matches: 15. The CDR3 protein is CASSLVERTGQGGVNTEAFF. The CDR3 bases are TGTGCCAGCAGCTTAGTGGAGCGCACGGGACAGGGGGGAGTAAACACTGAAGCTTTCTTT.